The T cell receptor (beta chain) described here comes from a study of read filtering for tumor transcriptome and immune sequencing. Study in general: The cohort had some 16 men and approximately 13 women aged roughly 47 to 90, mean around 63 years.

CDR1 and CDR2 from the germline V gene are LNHDA and SQIVND (reference sequence). This CDR3 spans 12 amino acids. V was shortened by 10 bases and J by 6 bases, with 13 bases between the two germline ends. The library was built from approximately 400 ng RNA with molecular barcoded adaptors for alpha/delta and beta/gamma chains. Each CDR3 protein gets one entry after TCRdb re-called the reads with MiXCR. The table has roughly 49,000 distinct CDR3 sequences, roughly 20% seen once. This rearrangement joins TRBV19 to TRBJ1-5; D gene unclear. The sequenced material came from a population of CD138-negative cells sorted from bone marrow. The sequence came from a donor over 35 with multiple myeloma. CDR3 sequence reads: CATEVGGQPQHF. Here the CDR3 DNA reads TGTGCCACCGAGGTGGGCGGTCAGCCCCAGCATTTT.